These T cell receptor beta chains were read from a single sample in a study of vaccination and CD4 T cells after COVID-19. TCRdb redid the calling of the PCR reads with MiXCR, one entry per CDR3 protein. The repertoire holds approximately 23,000 distinct CDR3 sequences, with over 40% as singletons. Sample: CD4+ T cells from blood, taken before SARS-CoV-2 vaccination. These receptors came from a human donor who had recovered from COVID-19. Both conserved end residues are part of each CDR3. D genes are given only for firm matches. Clone sizes are given selectively: once, few, many, or a class where the clone is expanded.

v_call: TRBV2
j_call: TRBJ2-7
d_call: .
clone_size: once
cdr3_nt: TGTGCCAGCAGTCCCTATAACTACGAGCAGTACTTC
cdr3_aa: CASSPYNYEQYF

v_call: TRBV20-1
j_call: TRBJ2-5
d_call: TRBD2
clone_size: .
cdr3_nt: TGCAGTGCTCCCCCCAGCGGGAGGGCCGGAGGGACCCAGTACTTC
cdr3_aa: CSAPPSGRAGGTQYF

v_call: TRBV24-1
j_call: TRBJ2-1
d_call: TRBD2
clone_size: few
cdr3_nt: TGTGCCACAGGGACTAGCGGGGTCACCAACTCCTACAATGAGCAGTTCTTC
cdr3_aa: CATGTSGVTNSYNEQFF

v_call: TRBV7-2
j_call: TRBJ1-1
d_call: .
clone_size: .
cdr3_nt: TGTGCCAGCACTTCTTTCCATCCCCGGGGGCGGAACACTGAAGCTTTCTTT
cdr3_aa: CASTSFHPRGRNTEAFF

v_call: TRBV27
j_call: TRBJ2-3
d_call: TRBD2
clone_size: .
cdr3_nt: TGTGCCAGCAGTTTGGTGGGGACAGGGGGACTAGCGGGAGGTCTAACGCAAGATACGCAGTATTTT
cdr3_aa: CASSLVGTGGLAGGLTQDTQYF

v_call: TRBV28
j_call: TRBJ2-7
d_call: TRBD2
clone_size: .
cdr3_nt: TGTGCCAGCAAAGGACTAGCTTCTAGCGAGCAGTACTTC
cdr3_aa: CASKGLASSEQYF

v_call: TRBV20-1
j_call: TRBJ2-7
d_call: .
clone_size: .
cdr3_nt: TGCAGTGCCGCCGGCGGGGACGGAGCCTACGAGCAGTACTTC
cdr3_aa: CSAAGGDGAYEQYF

v_call: TRBV7-3
j_call: TRBJ2-2
d_call: TRBD2
clone_size: .
cdr3_nt: TGTGCCAGCAGCTTAACGTGGGGCGGGAGTAACACCGGGGAGCTGTTTTTT
cdr3_aa: CASSLTWGGSNTGELFF

v_call: TRBV20-1
j_call: TRBJ2-3
d_call: .
clone_size: once
cdr3_nt: TGCAGTGCTAGACGGATGCAGGGCACTAGCACAGATACGCAGTATTTT
cdr3_aa: CSARRMQGTSTDTQYF

v_call: TRBV15
j_call: TRBJ1-5
d_call: .
clone_size: .
cdr3_nt: TGTGCCACCAGCAGAGGGCAGGGTGGTTTTTTTCCCCAGCATTTT
cdr3_aa: CATSRGQGGFFPQHF

v_call: TRBV5-4
j_call: TRBJ1-3
d_call: TRBD1
clone_size: .
cdr3_nt: TGTGCCAGCAGCGAGACAGGGGCTGGAAACACCATATATTTT
cdr3_aa: CASSETGAGNTIYF

v_call: TRBV7-2
j_call: TRBJ1-2
d_call: .
clone_size: few
cdr3_nt: TGTGCCAGCAGTTTCAAACAGGGATCCTATGGCTACACCTTC
cdr3_aa: CASSFKQGSYGYTF

v_call: TRBV18
j_call: TRBJ2-3
d_call: .
clone_size: .
cdr3_nt: TGTGCCAGCTCACCGCTGACAGGGACTAGCACAGATACGCAGTATTTT
cdr3_aa: CASSPLTGTSTDTQYF

v_call: TRBV6-5
j_call: TRBJ1-5
d_call: .
clone_size: .
cdr3_nt: TGTGCCAGCAGTTACTCCGCCAGTGGGCAGCCCCAGCATTTT
cdr3_aa: CASSYSASGQPQHF

v_call: TRBV7-2
j_call: TRBJ2-5
d_call: .
clone_size: .
cdr3_nt: TGTGCCAGCAGCCTGGCGGGACAGCTCCAAGAGACCCAGTACTTC
cdr3_aa: CASSLAGQLQETQYF

v_call: TRBV27
j_call: TRBJ2-7
d_call: .
clone_size: .
cdr3_nt: TGTGCCAGCAGTCCCTTGTTATCTGTGGGGACGTCGAACTACGAGCAGTACTTC
cdr3_aa: CASSPLLSVGTSNYEQYF

v_call: TRBV24-1
j_call: TRBJ2-5
d_call: .
clone_size: .
cdr3_nt: TGTGCCACCAGTGATCCAGGGACTTTATCAGAGACCCAGTACTTC
cdr3_aa: CATSDPGTLSETQYF

v_call: TRBV7-2
j_call: TRBJ2-7
d_call: TRBD2
clone_size: .
cdr3_nt: TGTGCCAGCAGCTTAGAAAGCGGGGTTGAGCAGTACTTC
cdr3_aa: CASSLESGVEQYF

v_call: TRBV18
j_call: TRBJ1-5
d_call: TRBD1
clone_size: .
cdr3_nt: TGTGCCAGCTCACCAGGGACAGGGAGTCAGCCCCAGCATTTT
cdr3_aa: CASSPGTGSQPQHF

v_call: TRBV6-2/TRBV6-3
j_call: TRBJ2-5
d_call: .
clone_size: .
cdr3_nt: TGTGCCAGCAATCCCGGGGGGCACGCGGAGACCCAGTACTTC
cdr3_aa: CASNPGGHAETQYF

v_call: TRBV28
j_call: TRBJ2-7
d_call: TRBD2
clone_size: .
cdr3_nt: TGTGCCAGCAGTTTACGGGGACTACCCTACGAGCAGTACTTC
cdr3_aa: CASSLRGLPYEQYF

v_call: TRBV12-3/TRBV12-4
j_call: TRBJ1-1
d_call: .
clone_size: few
cdr3_nt: TGTGCCAGCAGCACAGGGACGCTTGCTTTCTTT
cdr3_aa: CASSTGTLAFF

v_call: TRBV20-1
j_call: TRBJ2-5
d_call: .
clone_size: .
cdr3_nt: TGCAGTGCTAGAGAGGGCAGCTCGAACCAAGAGACCCAGTACTTC
cdr3_aa: CSAREGSSNQETQYF

v_call: TRBV7-2
j_call: TRBJ2-3
d_call: .
clone_size: .
cdr3_nt: TGTGCCAGCAGCTTAGACAGATACACAGATACGCAGTATTTT
cdr3_aa: CASSLDRYTDTQYF

v_call: TRBV23-1
j_call: TRBJ1-4
d_call: .
clone_size: .
cdr3_nt: TGCGCCAGCAGTCAATCTTTCCCGGGCAATGAAAAACTGTTTTTT
cdr3_aa: CASSQSFPGNEKLFF

v_call: TRBV6-1
j_call: TRBJ1-3
d_call: .
clone_size: .
cdr3_nt: TGTGCCAGCAGTGAAGCGCGAGGGGACCTCACTGGAAACACCATATATTTT
cdr3_aa: CASSEARGDLTGNTIYF

v_call: TRBV6-5
j_call: TRBJ2-2
d_call: .
clone_size: .
cdr3_nt: TGTGCCAGCAGTTCACCGGGACAACTATCCACCGGGGAGCTGTTTTTT
cdr3_aa: CASSSPGQLSTGELFF

v_call: TRBV25-1
j_call: TRBJ1-5
d_call: TRBD1
clone_size: .
cdr3_nt: TGTGCCAGCAGTGATGGGACAGTTAGCAATCAGCCCCAGCATTTT
cdr3_aa: CASSDGTVSNQPQHF

v_call: TRBV20-1
j_call: TRBJ2-7
d_call: TRBD2
clone_size: .
cdr3_nt: TGCAGTGCTTATATAGCGGGAAGCTCCTACGAGCAGTACTTC
cdr3_aa: CSAYIAGSSYEQYF

v_call: TRBV6-5
j_call: TRBJ2-3
d_call: .
clone_size: few
cdr3_nt: TGTGCCAGCAGTTGGAGATCGGGGGTCACAGATACGCAGTATTTT
cdr3_aa: CASSWRSGVTDTQYF

v_call: TRBV6-5
j_call: TRBJ2-5
d_call: TRBD2
clone_size: few
cdr3_nt: TGTGCCAGCAGTTACTCGGGACTAGCGGGAGGGCGAGAGACCCAGTACTTC
cdr3_aa: CASSYSGLAGGRETQYF

v_call: TRBV6-1
j_call: TRBJ2-5
d_call: .
clone_size: few
cdr3_nt: TGTGCCAGCAGTGAACTAAGAGAGACCCAGTACTTC
cdr3_aa: CASSELRETQYF

v_call: TRBV7-2
j_call: TRBJ2-7
d_call: TRBD1
clone_size: once
cdr3_nt: TGTGCCAGCAGCTTAGCCGGGACAGGGGGCACCTACGAGCAGTACTTC
cdr3_aa: CASSLAGTGGTYEQYF

v_call: TRBV10-3
j_call: TRBJ2-3
d_call: TRBD2
clone_size: .
cdr3_nt: TGTGCCATCACAGATCCGGGGGGAGATACGCAGTATTTT
cdr3_aa: CAITDPGGDTQYF

v_call: TRBV20-1
j_call: TRBJ2-3
d_call: .
clone_size: .
cdr3_nt: TGCAGTGCTAGCTCATCCCTCTCAGCAGGAGGTGGAGCAGATACGCAGTATTTT
cdr3_aa: CSASSSLSAGGGADTQYF